The 2 T cell receptor beta chains below all came from one sample that was sequenced in a study of tumor-infiltrating lymphocytes in primary liver carcinoma. Unsorted bulk tissue (roughly 20-31 mg) underwent RNA and DNA co-extraction. Synthesis of TCR beta cDNA was carried out from about 540 ng total RNA with a constant-region primer. Generation of the TCR beta libraries relied on three nested multiplex PCR rounds using slightly modified ARM-PCR. Two initial PCR rounds of around 10 cycles each paired TRBV1-TRBV30 forward primers with a C-beta reverse primer. TCRdb used MiXCR to reprocess the multiplex PCR reads, holding one entry per CDR3 protein. The sample contains tens of thousands of distinct CDR3 sequences, 65% to 75% of which appear only once. The sample taken for sequencing was tumor-adjacent normal liver tissue. All receptors derive from a man in his forties or fifties with primary liver carcinoma and hepatitis B virus infection.

This clonotype has ten or more counts. The chain employs TRBV28 and TRBJ2-1; 8 nucleotides agree with TRBD2. The germline gives CDR1 MDHEN, CDR2 SYDVKM. V was pared by 1 base and J by 0 bases, with 11 bases of the junction left unmatched. There are 19 residues in the CDR3. The CDR3 is CASSLFGLAGPSSYNEQFF. The CDR3 DNA sequence: TGTGCCAGCAGTTTATTCGGGCTAGCGGGCCCTAGCTCCTACAATGAGCAGTTCTTC.

This clonotype came up many times. V and J are TRBV6-5 and TRBJ1-2, with D possibly being TRBD1 (5 bases). The V end was cut by 6 bases, the J end by 8 bases, with 19 bases between. The CDR3 runs to 14 residues. From germline, CDR1 is MNHEY and CDR2 SVGAGI. The CDR3 sequence is CASRPGTAELGYTF. As DNA, the CDR3 is TGTGCCAGCAGACCCGGGACGGCTGAGTTGGGCTACACCTTC.